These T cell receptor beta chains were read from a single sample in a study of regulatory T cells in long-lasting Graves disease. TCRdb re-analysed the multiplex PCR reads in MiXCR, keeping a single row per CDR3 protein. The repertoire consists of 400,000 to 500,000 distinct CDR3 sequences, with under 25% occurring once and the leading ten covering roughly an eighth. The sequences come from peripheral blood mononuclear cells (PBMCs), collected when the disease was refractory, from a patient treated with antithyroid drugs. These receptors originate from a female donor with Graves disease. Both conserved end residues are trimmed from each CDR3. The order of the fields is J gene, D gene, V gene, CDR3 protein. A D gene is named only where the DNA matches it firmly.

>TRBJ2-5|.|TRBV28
ASRMQGIETQY
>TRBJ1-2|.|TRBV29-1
SVEEGGTYGYT
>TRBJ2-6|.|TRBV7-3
ASSLQPPGGANVLT
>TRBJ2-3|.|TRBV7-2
ASTVGRRGGWDWTDTQY
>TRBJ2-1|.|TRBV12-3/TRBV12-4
ASSLGTPNEQF
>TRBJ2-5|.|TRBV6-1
ASYTRETQY
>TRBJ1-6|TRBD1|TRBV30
AWIGGSDRGSYNSPLH
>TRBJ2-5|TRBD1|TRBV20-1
SPTYRGETQY
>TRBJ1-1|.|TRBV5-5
ASNWGGTATEAF
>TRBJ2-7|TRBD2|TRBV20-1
SARYSGLPTGEQY
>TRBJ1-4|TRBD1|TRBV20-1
SARQGSTNEKLF
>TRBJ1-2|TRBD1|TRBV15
ATSRNRGGYT
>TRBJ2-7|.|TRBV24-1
ATSKGSLYEQY
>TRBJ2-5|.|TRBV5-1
ASSFYPLQETQY
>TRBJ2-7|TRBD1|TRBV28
ASSTTGDGSYEQY
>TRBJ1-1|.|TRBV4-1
ASSQVGGKEAF
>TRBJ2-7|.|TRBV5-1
ASSWGDEQY
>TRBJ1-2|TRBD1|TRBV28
ASRTPGTGGKGYT
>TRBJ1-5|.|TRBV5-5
ASSLTGTTSNQPQH
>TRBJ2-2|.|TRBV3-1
ASSQVPGSTGELF
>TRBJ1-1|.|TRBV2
ASSNEGGDTEAF
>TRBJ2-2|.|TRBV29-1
SVDSGVENTGELF
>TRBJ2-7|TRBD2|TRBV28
ASSILLAGSREQY
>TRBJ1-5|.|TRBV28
ASSPLLRGGDQPQH
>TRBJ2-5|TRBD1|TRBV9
ASSAFGQGALRETQY
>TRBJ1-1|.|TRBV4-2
ASSQIRDAISRDEAF
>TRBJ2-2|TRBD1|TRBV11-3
ASSPRQGADTGELF
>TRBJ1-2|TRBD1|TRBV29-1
SASGGTGPNYGYT
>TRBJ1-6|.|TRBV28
ASSSQFTHSPLH
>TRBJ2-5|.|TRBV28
ASSRDYPQETQY
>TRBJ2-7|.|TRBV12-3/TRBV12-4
ASSLVPQAPYEQY
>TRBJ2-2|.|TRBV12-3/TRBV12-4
ASTILGTGELF
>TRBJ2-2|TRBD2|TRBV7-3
ASSLGGNGGELF
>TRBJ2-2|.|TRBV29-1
SVEDSKAGGELF
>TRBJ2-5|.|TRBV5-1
ASSLELIQETQY
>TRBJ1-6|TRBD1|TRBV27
ASSLGQGASLRSPLH
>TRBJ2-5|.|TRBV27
ASPQETQY
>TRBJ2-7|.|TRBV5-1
ASSGTGTRNYEQY
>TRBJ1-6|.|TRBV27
ASTQVPGGSSPLH
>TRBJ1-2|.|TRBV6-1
ASRGNPIYGYT
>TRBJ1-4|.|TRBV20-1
SARFRVSGPGAATNEKLF